These 17 T cell receptor beta chains were all obtained from the same sample, sequenced in a study of OX40 agonist ivuxolimab in advanced cancers. Clones were sequenced by immunoSEQ multiplex PCR, and TCRdb holds only the in-frame ones, with some missing. The sample gives 20,000 to 25,000 clones, about 83% of which show up once; roughly half is in the top ten. The specimen was CD4+ or CD8+ T cells sorted from blood, collected in a trial of the OX40 agonist ivuxolimab. These TCRs come from an adult with an advanced solid tumor such as melanoma, head and neck, liver or kidney cancer.

There are a few counts of this clone. This chain connects TRBV27 to TRBJ2-1; TRBD1 matches 7 bases. CDR1 is MNHEY and CDR2 is SMNVEV in the germline V gene (reference sequence). With V trimmed by 5 bases and J by 5 bases, 6 bases remained unmatched. This CDR3 is built from 14 residues. CDR3 sequence reads: CASSLGTVHNEQFF. The CDR3 coding sequence is TGTGCCAGCAGTCTTGGGACAGTACACAATGAGCAGTTCTTC.

The J gene is TRBJ2-5, the V gene TRBV5-1; 9 positions match TRBD2. Trimming at V came to 7 bases and at J to 1 base, leaving 17 bases not matched to a gene. CDR1 SGHRS and CDR2 YFSETQ come from the germline V gene. This CDR3 has 18 residues. This chain's CDR3 is CASRGSAGGRALQETQYF. CDR3 bases: TGCGCCAGCCGGGGCAGCGCGGGGGGGCGCGCCCTCCAAGAGACCCAGTACTTC.

V gene TRBV19 combines with J gene TRBJ2-1, with D unclear. This CDR3 is built from 13 residues. The V end lost 6 bases, the J end lost 0 bases, and 6 bases lay between the germline ends. Germline CDR1 and CDR2: LNHDA and SQIVND (reference sequence). The CDR3 here is CASRQSSYNEQFF. CDR3 bases: TGTGCCAGTAGACAGAGCTCCTACAATGAGCAGTTCTTC.

CDR3 DNA: TGCAGCGTGCGTTTCAGGGAAGCGTACGAGCAGTACTTC. This sequence encodes CSVRFREAYEQYF. The chain couples TRBV29-1 to TRBJ2-7; D may be TRBD1 (5 bases). Germline V gene lookup returns CDR1 SQVTM and CDR2 ANQGSEA. The CDR3 is made up of 13 amino acids. V gave up 6 bases and J gave up 4 bases, with 16 bases separating them.

This clone was detected only a few times. J is TRBJ2-7 and V is TRBV9; D is possibly TRBD1 (6 bases). The germline gives CDR1 SGDLS, CDR2 YYNGEE. This CDR3 region has 15 residues. V was cut by 4 bases and J by 2 bases, with 16 bases left in between. The CDR3 nucleotides read TGTGCCAGCAGCCCATTAGGACAGTGGGCCTACGAGCAGTACTTC. Translation gives CASSPLGQWAYEQYF.

This chain uses TRBV30 with TRBJ2-7, with D tentatively TRBD2 (5 bases). The CDR3 has 13 amino acids. The V and J ends lost 4 bases and 3 bases respectively, with 13 bases between them. Looked up from germline, CDR1 is GTSNPN and CDR2 is SVGIG (reference sequence). The CDR3 coding sequence is TGTGCCTGGAAACGTGACGGGGACTACGAGCAGTACTTC. It yields the protein CAWKRDGDYEQYF.

This clone was detected a few times. V usage is TRBV5-4 and J usage is TRBJ1-2, with D possibly TRBD1 on 6 matching bases. The germline V gene has CDR1 SGHNT and CDR2 YYREEE (reference sequence). V was pared by 3 bases and J by 0 bases, with 12 bases between. CDR3 length: 15 residues. CDR3 region: CASSYGQRANYGYTF. In nucleotides, the CDR3 is TGTGCCAGCAGCTACGGACAGAGAGCTAACTATGGCTACACCTTC.

The chain carries TRBV7-2 and TRBJ2-7; TRBD1 or TRBD2 may be the D gene (5 bases each). This CDR3 is 15 amino acids long. Germline V CDR1 and CDR2: SGHTA, FQGNSA. Trimming removed 3 bases at V and 4 bases at J, with 16 bases between. CDR3 protein: CASSFSKGPTYEQYF. In nucleotides, the CDR3 is TGTGCCAGCAGCTTCTCTAAGGGACCAACATACGAGCAGTACTTC.

The V and J genes are TRBV6-1 and TRBJ2-7, with D possibly TRBD2 on 5 matching bases. CDR1 MNHNS and CDR2 SASEGT come from the germline V gene. The CDR3 sequence is 11 residues long. The V end lost 6 bases, the J end lost 3 bases, and 6 bases lay between the germline ends. CDR3 DNA: TGTGCCAGCAGAACTAGCTACGAGCAGTACTTC. The encoded protein is CASRTSYEQYF.

The CDR3 DNA reads TGTGCCAGCAGCGCCCTCTCAGACAGCTCCTACGAGCAGTACTTC. Protein: CASSALSDSSYEQYF. The J gene is TRBJ2-7, the V gene TRBV7-3; the D gene is possibly TRBD1 (5 bases). Germline V gene lookup returns CDR1 SGHTA and CDR2 FQGTGA. The CDR3 extends over 15 amino acids. Deletions cut 5 bases from V and 0 bases from J, with 14 bases between.

This chain uses TRBV20-1 with TRBJ2-7; D unresolved. The CDR3 has 11 residues. Germline CDR1 DFQATT, CDR2 SNEGSKA (reference sequence). The V end was cut by 1 base, the J end by 5 bases, with 6 bases between. CDR3 in DNA: TGCAGTGCTAGAGTTGGGCACGAGCAGTACTTC. It is translated as CSARVGHEQYF.

The chain couples TRBV10-3 to TRBJ1-1; weak D call: TRBD1 (5 bases). Per the germline V gene, CDR1 is ENHRY and CDR2 is SYGVKD. Trimming left V 5 bases short and J 3 bases short, with 13 bases between. This CDR3 has 14 residues. The DNA of the CDR3 is TGTGCCATCAGTCTTGGGGGACCGGACACTGAAGCTTTCTTT. Its protein is CAISLGGPDTEAFF.

This clone appeared once. J is TRBJ1-3 and V is TRBV28; tentative D call: TRBD1 (6 bases). This CDR3 has 14 residues. Germline loops: CDR1 MDHEN, CDR2 SYDVKM. V shed 3 bases and J shed 2 bases, with 8 bases lying between them. For the CDR3, the DNA is TGTGCCAGCAGTTTCGGGGGCACTGGAAACACCATATATTTT. Translation gives CASSFGGTGNTIYF.

This clone was counted between two and nine times. The chain couples TRBV7-3 to TRBJ2-3, with D possibly TRBD1 on 5 matching bases. The CDR3 totals 12 residues. Between the trimmed V and J ends, which lost 5 bases and 5 bases, there was a span of 8 bases. Germline V gives CDR1 SGHTA, CDR2 FQGTGA. As DNA, the CDR3 is TGTGCCAGCAGCCAGGGCGGAGATACGCAGTATTTT. Translating it yields CASSQGGDTQYF.

V gene TRBV10-2 combines with J gene TRBJ2-7, with D tentatively TRBD1 (6 bases). V was pared by 8 bases and J by 0 bases, with 17 bases between. Germline CDR1 and CDR2: WSHSY and SAAADI. The CDR3 runs 15 residues. CDR3 amino acids: CASEGVADHSYEQYF. The CDR3 nucleotides are TGCGCCAGCGAGGGGGTGGCGGATCACTCCTACGAGCAGTACTTC.

A single count supports this clone. The genes are TRBV27 and TRBJ2-3; TRBD2 aligns across 9 bases. This CDR3 has 16 residues. The germline gives CDR1 MNHEY, CDR2 SMNVEV (reference sequence). The V segment lost 1 base and the J segment 4 bases; nucleotides outside the gene matches: 6. CDR3 residues: CASSLWGGGESDTQYF. DNA of the CDR3: TGTGCCAGCAGTTTATGGGGCGGGGGGGAGTCAGATACGCAGTATTTT.

CDR3 sequence (DNA): TGTGCCAGCAGTCCCGGCGGCGGGGGGGACAATGAGCAGTTCTTC. Amino acid sequence: CASSPGGGGDNEQFF. This sequence joins TRBV27 and TRBJ2-1, with 9 nucleotides matching TRBD2. V dropped 5 bases and J dropped 5; count of bases not matched to a gene: 7. CDR1 is MNHEY and CDR2 is SMNVEV in the germline V gene (reference sequence). This CDR3 has 15 residues.